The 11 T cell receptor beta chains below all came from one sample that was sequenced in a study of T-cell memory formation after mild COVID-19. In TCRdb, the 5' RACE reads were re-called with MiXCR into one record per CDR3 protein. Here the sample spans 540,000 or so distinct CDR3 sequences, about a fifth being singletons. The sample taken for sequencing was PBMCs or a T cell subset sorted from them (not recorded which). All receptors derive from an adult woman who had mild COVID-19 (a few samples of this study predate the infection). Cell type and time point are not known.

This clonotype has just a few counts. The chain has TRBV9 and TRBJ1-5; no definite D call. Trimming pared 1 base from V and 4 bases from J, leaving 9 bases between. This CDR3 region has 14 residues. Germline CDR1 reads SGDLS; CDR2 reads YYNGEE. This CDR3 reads CASSVNAGNQPQHF. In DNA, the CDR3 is TGTGCCAGCAGCGTAAATGCTGGTAATCAGCCCCAGCATTTT.

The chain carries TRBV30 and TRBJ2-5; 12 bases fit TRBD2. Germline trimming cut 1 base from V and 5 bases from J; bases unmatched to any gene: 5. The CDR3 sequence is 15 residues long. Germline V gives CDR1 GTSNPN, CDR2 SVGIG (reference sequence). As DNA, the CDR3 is TGTGCCTGGAGTGAGACTAGCGGGAGAGGGGAGACCCAGTACTTC. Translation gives CAWSETSGRGETQYF. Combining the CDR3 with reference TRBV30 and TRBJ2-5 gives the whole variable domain SQTIHQWPATLVQPVGSPLSLECTVEGTSNPNLYWYRQAAGRGLQLLFYSVGIGQISSEVPQNLSASRPQDRQFILSSKKLLLSDSGFYLCAWSETSGRGETQYFGPGTRLLVL.

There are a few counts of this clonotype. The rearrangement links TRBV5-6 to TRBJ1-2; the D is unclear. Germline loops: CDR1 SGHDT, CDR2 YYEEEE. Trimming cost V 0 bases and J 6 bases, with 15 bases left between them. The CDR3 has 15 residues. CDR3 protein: CASSLVSRQVDGYTF. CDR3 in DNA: TGTGCCAGCAGCTTGGTATCCCGGCAGGTGGATGGCTACACCTTC.

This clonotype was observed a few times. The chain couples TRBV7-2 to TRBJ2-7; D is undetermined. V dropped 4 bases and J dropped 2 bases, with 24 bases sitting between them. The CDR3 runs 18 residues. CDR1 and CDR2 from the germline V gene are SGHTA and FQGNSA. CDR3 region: CASSSRRWVVGKTYEQYF. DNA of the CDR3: TGTGCCAGCAGCTCACGCCGGTGGGTAGTGGGTAAAACCTACGAGCAGTACTTC.

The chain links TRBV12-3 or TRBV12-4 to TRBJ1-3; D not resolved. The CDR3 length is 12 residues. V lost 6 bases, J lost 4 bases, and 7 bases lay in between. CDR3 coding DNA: TGTGCCAGCAGACGGTCCGGAAACACCATATATTTT. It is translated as CASRRSGNTIYF.

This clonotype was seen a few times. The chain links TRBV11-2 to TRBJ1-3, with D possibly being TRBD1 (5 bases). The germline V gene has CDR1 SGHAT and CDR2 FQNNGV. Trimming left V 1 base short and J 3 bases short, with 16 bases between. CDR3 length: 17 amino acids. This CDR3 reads CASSLAQDRFLGNTIYF. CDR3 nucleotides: TGTGCCAGCAGCTTAGCACAGGACCGCTTTCTTGGAAACACCATATATTTT.

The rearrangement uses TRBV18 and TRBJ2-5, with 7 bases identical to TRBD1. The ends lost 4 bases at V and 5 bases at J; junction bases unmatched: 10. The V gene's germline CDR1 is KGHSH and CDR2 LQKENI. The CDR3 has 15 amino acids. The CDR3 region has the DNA TGTGCCAGCTCACACCCCGGGACAGAAGTCGAGACCCAGTACTTC. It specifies CASSHPGTEVETQYF.

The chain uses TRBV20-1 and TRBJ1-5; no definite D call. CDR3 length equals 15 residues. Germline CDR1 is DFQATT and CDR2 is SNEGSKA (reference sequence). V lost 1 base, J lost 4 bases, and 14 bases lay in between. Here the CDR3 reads CSARGASGSNQPQHF. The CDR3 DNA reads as TGCAGTGCTAGAGGGGCGTCAGGCTCAAATCAGCCCCAGCATTTT.

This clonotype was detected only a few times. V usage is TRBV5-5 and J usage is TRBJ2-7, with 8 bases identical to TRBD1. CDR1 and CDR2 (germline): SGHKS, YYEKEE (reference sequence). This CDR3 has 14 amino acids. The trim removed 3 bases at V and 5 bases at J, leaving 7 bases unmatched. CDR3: CASSYGQGPDEQYF. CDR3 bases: TGTGCCAGCAGCTACGGACAGGGCCCGGACGAGCAGTACTTC.

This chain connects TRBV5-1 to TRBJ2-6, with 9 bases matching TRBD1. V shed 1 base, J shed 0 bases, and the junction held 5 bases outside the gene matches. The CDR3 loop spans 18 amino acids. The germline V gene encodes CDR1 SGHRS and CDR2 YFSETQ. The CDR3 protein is CASSLSGQGLSGANVLTF. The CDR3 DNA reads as TGCGCCAGCAGCTTGTCGGGACAGGGCCTCTCTGGGGCCAACGTCCTGACTTTC.

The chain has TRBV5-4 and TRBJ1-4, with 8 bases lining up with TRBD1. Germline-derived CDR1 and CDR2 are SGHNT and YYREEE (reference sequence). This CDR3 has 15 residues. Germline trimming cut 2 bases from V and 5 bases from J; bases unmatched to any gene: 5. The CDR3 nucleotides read TGTGCCAGCAGCTTACAGGGGGGCTTAAATGAAAAACTGTTTTTT. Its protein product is CASSLQGGLNEKLFF.